Sequencing of this T cell receptor (beta chain) was carried out in a study of T cells in Graves' hyperthyroidism and ophthalmopathy. The V segment lost 5 bases and the J segment 0 bases; nucleotides outside the gene matches: 6. This CDR3 is built from 16 residues. Germline V gives CDR1 MDHEN, CDR2 SYDVKM. Template material for amplifying TCR beta CDR3 regions consisted of RNA transcripts. An initial round of RT-PCR targeting the TCR CDR3 relied on the HTBI primer set. TCRdb used MiXCR to reprocess the multiplex PCR reads, holding one entry per CDR3 protein. The data show around 400,000 distinct CDR3 sequences, nearly 15% seen once. The table lists this clonotype with many counts.

This chain uses TRBV28 with TRBJ2-1; 8 bases fit TRBD1. The receptor was isolated from a woman between 55 and 75 years old with Graves' ophthalmopathy. Sequenced input: blood. In nucleotides, the CDR3 is TGTGCCAGCAGTATCTCCAGGGGGCTCTCCTACAATGAGCAGTTCTTC. Its protein is CASSISRGLSYNEQFF.